This T cell receptor beta chain was found in a study of blood T cell repertoires in COVID-19. Assay used: immunoSEQ multiplex PCR; TCRdb lists only in-frame clones, some missing. The sample lists 45,000 to 55,000 clones, roughly 86% occurring once. This CDR3 comprises 16 residues. Trimming removed 3 bases from V and 6 bases from J, with 19 bases in between. From germline, CDR1 is SGHDT and CDR2 YYEEEE. Sequenced: peripheral blood. V and J are TRBV5-6 and TRBJ2-1; maybe TRBD1 (5 bases). This TCR was recovered from a woman older than 75 with acute or convalescent COVID-19. DNA for the CDR3: TGTGCCAGCAGCTCGTTCAGGGCGACGGAGCTCAATGAGCAGTTCTTC. Translation gives CASSSFRATELNEQFF.